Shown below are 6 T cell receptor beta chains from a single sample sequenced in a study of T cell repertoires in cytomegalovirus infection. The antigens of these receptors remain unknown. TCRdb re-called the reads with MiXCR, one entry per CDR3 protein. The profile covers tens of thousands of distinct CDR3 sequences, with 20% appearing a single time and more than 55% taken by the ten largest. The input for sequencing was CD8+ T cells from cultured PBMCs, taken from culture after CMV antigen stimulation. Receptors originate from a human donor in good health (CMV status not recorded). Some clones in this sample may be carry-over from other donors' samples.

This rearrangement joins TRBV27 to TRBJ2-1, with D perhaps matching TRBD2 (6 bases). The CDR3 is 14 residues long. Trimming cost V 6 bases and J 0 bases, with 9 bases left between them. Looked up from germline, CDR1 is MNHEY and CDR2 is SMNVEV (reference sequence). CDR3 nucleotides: TGTGCCAGCAGAATAGCGGCCTCCTACAATGAGCAGTTCTTC. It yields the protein CASRIAASYNEQFF.

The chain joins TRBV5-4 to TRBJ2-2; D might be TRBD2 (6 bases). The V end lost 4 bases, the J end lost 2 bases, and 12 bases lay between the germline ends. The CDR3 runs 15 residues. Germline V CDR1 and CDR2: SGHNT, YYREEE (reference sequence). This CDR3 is CASSEGLSNTGELFF. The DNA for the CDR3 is TGTGCCAGCAGCGAGGGACTCTCCAACACCGGGGAGCTGTTTTTT.

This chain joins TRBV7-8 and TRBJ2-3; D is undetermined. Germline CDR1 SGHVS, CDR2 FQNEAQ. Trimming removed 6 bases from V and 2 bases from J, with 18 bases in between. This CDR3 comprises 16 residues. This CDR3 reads CASRSGWAPITDTQYF. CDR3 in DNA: TGTGCCAGCAGATCAGGATGGGCCCCCATCACAGATACGCAGTATTTT.

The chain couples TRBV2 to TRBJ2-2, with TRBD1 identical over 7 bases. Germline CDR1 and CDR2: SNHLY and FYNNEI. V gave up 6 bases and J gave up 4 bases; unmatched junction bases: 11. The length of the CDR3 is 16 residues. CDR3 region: CASSKGTARVTGELFF. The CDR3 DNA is TGTGCCAGCAGCAAAGGGACAGCTAGAGTCACCGGGGAGCTGTTTTTT. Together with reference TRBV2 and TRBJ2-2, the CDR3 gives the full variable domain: EPEVTQTPSHQVTQMGQEVILRCVPISNHLYFYWYRQILGQKVEFLVSFYNNEISEKSEIFDDQFSVERPDGSNFTLKIRSTKLEDSAMYFCASSKGTARVTGELFFGEGSRLTVL.

CDR3 nucleotide sequence: TGTGCCAGCAGCCCGCAGACGGACCACGAGCAGTACTTC. Its protein product is CASSPQTDHEQYF. The chain joins TRBV9 to TRBJ2-7; D gene unclear. Germline values: CDR1 SGDLS, CDR2 YYNGEE. The CDR3 sequence is 13 residues long. Trimming removed 4 bases from V and 5 bases from J, with 13 bases in between.

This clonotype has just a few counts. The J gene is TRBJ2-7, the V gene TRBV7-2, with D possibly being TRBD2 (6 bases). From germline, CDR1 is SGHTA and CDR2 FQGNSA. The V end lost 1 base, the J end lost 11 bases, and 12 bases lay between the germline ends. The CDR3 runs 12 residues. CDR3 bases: TGTGCCAGCAGCTTAGGGGGGGTATTCAAGTACTTC. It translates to CASSLGGVFKYF.